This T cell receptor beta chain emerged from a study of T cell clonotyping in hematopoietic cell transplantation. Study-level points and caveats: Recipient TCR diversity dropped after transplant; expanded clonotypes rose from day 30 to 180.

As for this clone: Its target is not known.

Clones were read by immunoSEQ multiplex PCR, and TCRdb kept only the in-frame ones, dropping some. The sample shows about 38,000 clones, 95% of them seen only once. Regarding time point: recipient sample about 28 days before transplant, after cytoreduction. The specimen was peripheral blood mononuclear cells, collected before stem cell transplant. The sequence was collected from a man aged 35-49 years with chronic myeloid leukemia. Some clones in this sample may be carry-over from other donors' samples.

CDR3 sequence: CASRGQGQETQYF. In DNA form, the CDR3 reads TGCGCCAGCAGGGGACAGGGCCAGGAGACCCAGTACTTC. J is TRBJ2-5 and V is TRBV4-3; 9 bases line up with TRBD1. From germline, CDR1 is LGHNA and CDR2 YSLEER. This CDR3 comprises 13 residues. The ends lost 6 bases at V and 5 bases at J; junction bases unmatched: 4.